The T cell receptor beta chain under discussion was sequenced for a study of cytomegalovirus exposure and HLA in healthy donors. Both 60 Vbeta primers and 13 Jbeta primers went into the PCR. The protocol was immunoSEQ multiplex PCR, while the TCRdb copy is restricted to in-frame clones and leaves out a portion. This sample carries 100,000 to 150,000 clones, about three quarters of them seen once, and the ten largest clones take approximately 3.8%. V lost 3 bases, J lost 4 bases, and 13 bases lay in between. The CDR3 runs 14 residues. In germline, CDR1 is MDHEN, CDR2 SYDVKM. With regard to this clone: Antigen: not known. Other nucleotide sequences in the sample specify the same CDR3.

Study-level results: The records held CMV serostatus as the only immune exposure information.

Donors showed nominal health when sampled, although they likely had unrecorded immune exposures. The V and J genes are TRBV28 and TRBJ2-7; possibly TRBD2 for D (6 bases). The origin of this receptor is a man younger than 45 in good health and CMV-seronegative. Sequencing was done on a sample of PBMCs. The CDR3 DNA follows: TGTGCCAGCAGTTTGGAGGGTATGGCGTACGAGCAGTACTTC. Protein: CASSLEGMAYEQYF.